What follows are 5 T cell receptor beta chains derived from one specimen sequenced in a study of OX40 agonist ivuxolimab in advanced cancers. TCRdb's copy holds only in-frame clones and misses some; the assay was immunoSEQ multiplex PCR. The sample shows about 80,000 clones, approximately 84% of them seen only once. Sequenced material: CD4+ or CD8+ T cells sorted from blood, taken in a trial of the OX40 agonist ivuxolimab. All receptors derive from an adult with an advanced solid tumor such as melanoma, head and neck, liver or kidney cancer.

The V call is TRBV6-1, the J call TRBJ2-2, with D unclear. The CDR3 is 14 residues long. Trimming stripped 7 bases from V and 7 bases from J, with 16 bases between. Germline CDR1 is MNHNS and CDR2 is SASEGT. As DNA, the CDR3 is TGTGCCAGCACCCTCTCGGCGGCCGACGGGGAGCTGTTTTTT. Protein: CASTLSAADGELFF.

The rearrangement links TRBV10-3 to TRBJ2-7; no clear D gene. The CDR3 has 14 residues. Looked up from germline, CDR1 is ENHRY and CDR2 is SYGVKD. The ends were cut back, 6 bases at V and 1 base at J, with 13 bases in the middle. CDR3 residues: CAISQSGVSYEQYF. The CDR3 nucleotides are TGTGCCATCAGCCAGTCAGGCGTTTCCTACGAGCAGTACTTC.

The V and J genes are TRBV19 and TRBJ1-1; D unresolved. CDR3 size: 16 residues. Trimming stripped 2 bases from V and 0 bases from J, with 13 bases between. From germline, CDR1 is LNHDA and CDR2 SQIVND (reference sequence). This CDR3 reads CASSITHRSMNTEAFF. The CDR3 nucleotides are TGTGCCAGTAGTATAACCCACCGCTCCATGAACACTGAAGCTTTCTTT.

The genes are TRBV18 and TRBJ2-6, with a possible D match to TRBD1 (6 bases). V dropped 4 bases and J dropped 2 bases, with 15 bases sitting between them. From germline, CDR1 is KGHSH and CDR2 LQKENI. The CDR3 is 17 amino acids. CDR3 DNA: TGTGCCAGCTCACGGGTTACAGGGCTGCCTGGGGCCAACGTCCTGACTTTC. Its translation is CASSRVTGLPGANVLTF.

V is TRBV4-3 and J is TRBJ2-1; perhaps TRBD2 as D (6 bases). The V end was cut by 0 bases, the J end by 12 bases, with 21 bases between. The CDR3 is 16 amino acids. Looked up from germline, CDR1 is LGHNA and CDR2 is YSLEER. In DNA form, the CDR3 reads TGCGCCAGCAGCCAAGAATCTGCGGGAACCACAGCGTTGCAGTTCTTC. Encoded protein: CASSQESAGTTALQFF.